Reported below is one T cell receptor beta chain. Its cognate antigen is unknown. The record originates from a study of cytomegalovirus exposure and HLA in healthy donors. The study, taken as a whole, reports: Several of the most significant clusters appeared, in a later analysis, to be linked to common viral pathogens. The study designated some 180 TCR beta chains cytomegalovirus-associated.

The PCR ran on 60 Vbeta and 13 Jbeta primers. The protocol was immunoSEQ multiplex PCR, while the TCRdb copy is restricted to in-frame clones and leaves out a portion. The repertoire holds 110,000 or so clones, with around four fifths as singletons. The CDR3 is 15 residues long. Trimming shortened V by 2 bases and J by 0 bases, and 8 bases separated the two germline ends. Germline CDR1 reads SGHTA; CDR2 reads FQGNSA. This receptor was taken from a woman aged 40 to 50 in good health and CMV-seropositive. Material for sequencing was PBMCs. The chain joins TRBV7-2 to TRBJ1-5; D is uncertain. In DNA, the CDR3 is TGTGCCAGCAGCTTACGTCTCTATAGCAATCAGCCCCAGCATTTT. This sequence encodes CASSLRLYSNQPQHF.